This record covers a single TCR beta chain. V was clipped by 7 bases and J by 3 bases; unmatched bases: 5. Germline CDR1 KGHDR, CDR2 SFDVKD. The CDR3 covers 14 residues. The participants were between about 18 and 90 years old and came from 24 US areas. Cohorts were assigned according to the clinical history that participants reported. The sample is drawn from a study of blood T cell repertoires in COVID-19. Study-level information: The analysed material was cDNA or gDNA that came from T cells, B-cell-depleted T cells, or PBMCs.

This table comes from immunoSEQ multiplex PCR, and its TCRdb copy is limited to in-frame clones, with some not included. The profile covers about 430,000 clones, with over 75% appearing a single time and approximately 0.96% taken by the ten largest. The V call is TRBV24-1, the J call TRBJ1-5; 7 nucleotides line up with TRBD1. Specimen: PBMCs or T cells enriched from blood (not recorded which). This clonotype was sampled from a woman aged 25-40 years with acute COVID-19. Here the CDR3 reads CATSEGQNNQPQHF. CDR3 bases: TGTGCCACCAGCGAGGGACAGAACAATCAGCCCCAGCATTTT.